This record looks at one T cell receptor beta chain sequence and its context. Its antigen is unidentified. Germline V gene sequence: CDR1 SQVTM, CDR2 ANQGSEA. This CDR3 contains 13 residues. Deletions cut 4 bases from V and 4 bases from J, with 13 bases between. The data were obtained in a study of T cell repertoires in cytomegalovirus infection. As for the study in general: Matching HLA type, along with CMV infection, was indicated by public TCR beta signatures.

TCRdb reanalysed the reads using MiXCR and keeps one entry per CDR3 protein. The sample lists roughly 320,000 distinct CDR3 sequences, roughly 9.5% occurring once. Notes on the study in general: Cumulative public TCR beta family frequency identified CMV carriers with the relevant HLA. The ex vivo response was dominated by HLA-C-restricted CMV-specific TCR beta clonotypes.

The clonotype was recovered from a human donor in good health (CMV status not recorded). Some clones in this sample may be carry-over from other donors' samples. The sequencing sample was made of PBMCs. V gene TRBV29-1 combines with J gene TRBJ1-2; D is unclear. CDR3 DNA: TGCAGCGTTGCGTTAACGGATTTCTATGGCTACACCTTC. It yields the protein CSVALTDFYGYTF.